The T cell receptor (beta chain) under discussion was sequenced for a study of regulatory T cells in long-lasting Graves disease. Indicated time point: persistent/refractory GD, antithyroid drugs over 5 years with positive TRAb. Extracted PBMC RNA gave rise to the TCR library. Researchers made TCR beta libraries by using iRepertoire HTBI primers and running Arm-PCR on CDR3 regions. TCRdb redid the calling of the multiplex PCR reads with MiXCR, one entry per CDR3 protein. The sample holds almost 350,000 distinct CDR3 sequences; about 20% are singletons and the top ten take 29%. This clonotype came up once. It may be a read error: a sequence one base away is much more abundant. Sequencing used peripheral blood mononuclear cells (PBMCs), obtained when the disease was refractory, from a patient treated with antithyroid drugs. This receptor was taken from a female donor with Graves disease.

This CDR3 reads CASGIHRESCEQYF. CDR3 nucleotides: TGTGCTAGTGGCATTCACAGGGAATCCTGCGAGCAGTACTTC. This chain links TRBV12-5 with TRBJ2-7; the D gene is possibly TRBD1 (6 bases). The germline gives CDR1 LGHNT, CDR2 FRNRAP. This CDR3 region has 14 residues. The full variable domain, its missing parts supplied by reference TRBV12-5 and TRBJ2-7, is DARVTQTPRHKVTEMGQEVTMRCQPILGHNTVFWYRQTMMQGLELLAYFRNRAPLDDSGMPKDRFSAEMPDATLATLKIQPSEPRDSAVYFCASGIHRESCEQYFGPGTRLTVT.